This note documents a single TCR beta chain sequence. The data derive from a study of blood T cells in healthy people across ages. V lost 3 bases, J lost 8 bases, and 13 bases lay in between. In germline, CDR1 is ENHRY, CDR2 SYGVKD. The CDR3 covers 13 residues. Alongside a J-beta primer mix, a sample-barcoded 5' primer served in a second PCR lasting roughly 6 to 12 cycles. A single record per CDR3 protein comes from TCRdb applying MiXCR to the 5' RACE reads. Among around 2 million distinct CDR3 sequences listed, approximately 39% were seen once. The chain has TRBV10-3 and TRBJ1-2; D unclear. The origin of this receptor is a human donor in good health. Input material: blood. CDR3 region: CAISEGPPVGYTF. The CDR3 DNA reads as TGTGCCATCAGTGAAGGACCCCCCGTAGGCTACACCTTC.